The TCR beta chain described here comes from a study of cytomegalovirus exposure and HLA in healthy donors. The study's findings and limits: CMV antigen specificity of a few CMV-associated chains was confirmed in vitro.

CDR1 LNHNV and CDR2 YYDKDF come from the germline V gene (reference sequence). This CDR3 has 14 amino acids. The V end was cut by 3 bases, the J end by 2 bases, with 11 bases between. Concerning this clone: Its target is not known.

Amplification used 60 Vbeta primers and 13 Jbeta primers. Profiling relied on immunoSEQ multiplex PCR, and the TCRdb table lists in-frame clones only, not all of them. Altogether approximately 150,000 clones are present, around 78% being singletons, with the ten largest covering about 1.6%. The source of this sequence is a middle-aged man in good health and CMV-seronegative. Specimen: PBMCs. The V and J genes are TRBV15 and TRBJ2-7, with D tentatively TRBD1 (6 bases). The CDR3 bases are TGTGCCACCAGCAGCGAGGACAGTACCTACGAGCAGTACTTC. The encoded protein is CATSSEDSTYEQYF.